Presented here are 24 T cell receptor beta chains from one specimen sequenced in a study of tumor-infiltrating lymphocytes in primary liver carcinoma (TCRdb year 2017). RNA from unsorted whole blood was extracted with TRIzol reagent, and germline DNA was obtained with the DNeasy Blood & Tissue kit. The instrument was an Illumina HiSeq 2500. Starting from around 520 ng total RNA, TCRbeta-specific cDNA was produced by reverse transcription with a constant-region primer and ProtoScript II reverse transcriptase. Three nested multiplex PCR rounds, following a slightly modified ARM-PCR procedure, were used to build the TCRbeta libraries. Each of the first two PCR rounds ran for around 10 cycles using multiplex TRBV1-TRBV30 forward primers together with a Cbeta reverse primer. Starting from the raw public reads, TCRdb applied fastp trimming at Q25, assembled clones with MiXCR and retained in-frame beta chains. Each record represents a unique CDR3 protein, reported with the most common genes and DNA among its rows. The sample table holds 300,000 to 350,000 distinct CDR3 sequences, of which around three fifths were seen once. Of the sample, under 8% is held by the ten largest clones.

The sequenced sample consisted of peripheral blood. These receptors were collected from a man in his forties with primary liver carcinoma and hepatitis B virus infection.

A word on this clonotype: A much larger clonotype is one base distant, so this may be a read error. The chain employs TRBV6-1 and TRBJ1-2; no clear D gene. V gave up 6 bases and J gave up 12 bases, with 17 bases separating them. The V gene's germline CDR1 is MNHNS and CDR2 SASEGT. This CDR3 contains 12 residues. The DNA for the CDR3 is TGTGCCAGCAGGACACTGACTAGAGGCCACACCTTC. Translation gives CASRTLTRGHTF.

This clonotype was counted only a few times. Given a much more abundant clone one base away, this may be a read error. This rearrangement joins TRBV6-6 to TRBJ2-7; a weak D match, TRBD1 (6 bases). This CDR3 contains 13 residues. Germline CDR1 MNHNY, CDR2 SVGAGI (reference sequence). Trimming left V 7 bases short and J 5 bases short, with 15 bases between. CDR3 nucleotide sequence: TGTGCCAGCACCCCGCAGGGGAATCACGAGCAGTACTTC. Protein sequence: CASTPQGNHEQYF.

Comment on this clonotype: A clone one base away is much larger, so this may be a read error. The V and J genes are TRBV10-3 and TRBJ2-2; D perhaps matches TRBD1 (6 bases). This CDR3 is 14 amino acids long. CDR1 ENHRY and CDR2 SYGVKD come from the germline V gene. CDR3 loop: CAITDGQNTGELLF. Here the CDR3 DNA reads TGTGCCATCACCGATGGACAGAACACCGGGGAGCTGTTATTT.

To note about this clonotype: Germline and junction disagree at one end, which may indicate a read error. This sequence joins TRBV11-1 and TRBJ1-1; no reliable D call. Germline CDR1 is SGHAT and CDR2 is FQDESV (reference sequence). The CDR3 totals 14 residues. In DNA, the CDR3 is TGTGCCAGCAGCTTATTCATGTTGAACACAGAAGCTTTCTTT. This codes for CASSLFMLNTEAFF.

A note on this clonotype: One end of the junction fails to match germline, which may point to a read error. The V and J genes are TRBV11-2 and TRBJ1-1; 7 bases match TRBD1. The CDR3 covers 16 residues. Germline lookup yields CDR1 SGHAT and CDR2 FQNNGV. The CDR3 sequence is CSSSLGFLGGFTEAFF. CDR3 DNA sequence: TGTTCCAGCAGCTTAGGATTTTTAGGGGGCTTCACTGAAGCTTTCTTT.

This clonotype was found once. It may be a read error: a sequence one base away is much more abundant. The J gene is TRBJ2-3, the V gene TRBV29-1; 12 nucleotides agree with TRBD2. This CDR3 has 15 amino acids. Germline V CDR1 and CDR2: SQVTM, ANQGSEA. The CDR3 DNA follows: TGCAGCGGGGACCCGGGACTAGCGGGCACAGATACGCGGTATTTT. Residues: CSGDPGLAGTDTRYF.

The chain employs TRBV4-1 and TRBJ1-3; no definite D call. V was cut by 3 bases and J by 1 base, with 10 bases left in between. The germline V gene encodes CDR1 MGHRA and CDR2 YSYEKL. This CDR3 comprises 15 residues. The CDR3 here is CASSHPGESGNTIYF. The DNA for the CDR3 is TGCGCCAGCAGCCACCCAGGAGAATCTGGAAACACCATATATTTT.

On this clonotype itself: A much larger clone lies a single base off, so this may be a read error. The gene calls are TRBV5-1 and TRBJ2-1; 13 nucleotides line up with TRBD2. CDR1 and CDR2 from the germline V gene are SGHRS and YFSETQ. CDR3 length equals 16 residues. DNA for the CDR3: TGCGCCAGCAGCGAAAGACTAGCGGGAGGTGTCTATGAGCAGCTCTTC. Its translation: CASSERLAGGVYEQLF.

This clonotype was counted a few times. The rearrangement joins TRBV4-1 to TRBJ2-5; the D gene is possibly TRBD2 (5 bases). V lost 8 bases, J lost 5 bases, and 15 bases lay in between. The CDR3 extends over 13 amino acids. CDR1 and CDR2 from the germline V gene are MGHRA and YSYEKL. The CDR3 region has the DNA TGCGCCAGCCGAGCTCTGGGAGTGGAGACCCAGTACTTC. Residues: CASRALGVETQYF.

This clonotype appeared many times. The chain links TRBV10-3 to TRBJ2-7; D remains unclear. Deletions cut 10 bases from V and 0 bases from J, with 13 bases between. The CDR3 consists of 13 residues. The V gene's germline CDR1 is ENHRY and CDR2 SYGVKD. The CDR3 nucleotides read TGTGCCACCTCTCATTCACCCTCCTACGAGCAGTACTTC. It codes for CATSHSPSYEQYF.

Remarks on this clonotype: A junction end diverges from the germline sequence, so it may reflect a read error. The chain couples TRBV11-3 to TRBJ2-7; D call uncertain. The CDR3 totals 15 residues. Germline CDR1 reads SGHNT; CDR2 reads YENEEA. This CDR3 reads CASSYKRRPRPEQYF. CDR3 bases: TGTGCGAGCAGCTATAAAAGACGTCCCCGTCCCGAGCAGTACTTC.

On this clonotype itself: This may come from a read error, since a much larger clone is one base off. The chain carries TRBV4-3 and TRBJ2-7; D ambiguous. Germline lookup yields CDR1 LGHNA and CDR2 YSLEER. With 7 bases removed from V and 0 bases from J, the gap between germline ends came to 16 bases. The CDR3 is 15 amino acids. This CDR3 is CASIHNTGSSYEQYF. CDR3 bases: TGCGCCAGCATCCATAATACCGGTAGCTCCTACGAGCAGTACTTC.

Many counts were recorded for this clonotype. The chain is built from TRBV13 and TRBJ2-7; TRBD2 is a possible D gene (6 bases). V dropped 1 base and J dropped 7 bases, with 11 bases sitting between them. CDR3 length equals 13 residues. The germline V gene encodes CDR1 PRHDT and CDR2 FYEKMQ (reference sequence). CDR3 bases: TGTGCCAGCAGCTTAGCGGGAGAAGATGAGCAGTACTTC. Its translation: CASSLAGEDEQYF.

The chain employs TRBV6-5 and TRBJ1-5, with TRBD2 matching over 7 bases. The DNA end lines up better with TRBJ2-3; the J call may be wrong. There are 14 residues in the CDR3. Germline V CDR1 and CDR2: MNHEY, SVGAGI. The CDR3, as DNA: TGTGCCAGCAGTCCAGGGAGGGGTGGCCAGCCCCAGTATTTT. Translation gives CASSPGRGGQPQYF.

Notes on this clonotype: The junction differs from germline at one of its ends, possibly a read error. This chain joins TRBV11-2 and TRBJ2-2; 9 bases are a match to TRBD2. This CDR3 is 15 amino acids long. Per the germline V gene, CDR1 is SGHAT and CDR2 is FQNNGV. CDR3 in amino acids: CASSLQAGGGGEPSF. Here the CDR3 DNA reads TGTGCCAGCAGCTTACAAGCGGGAGGAGGCGGGGAGCCGTCTTTT.

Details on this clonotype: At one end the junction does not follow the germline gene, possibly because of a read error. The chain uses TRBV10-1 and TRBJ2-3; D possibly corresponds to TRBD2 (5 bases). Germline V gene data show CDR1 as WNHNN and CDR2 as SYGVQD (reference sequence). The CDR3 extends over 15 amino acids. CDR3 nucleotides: TGTGCCTGCAGTGACGAGGGTAAACAGCACGATACGCAGTATTTT. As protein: CACSDEGKQHDTQYF.

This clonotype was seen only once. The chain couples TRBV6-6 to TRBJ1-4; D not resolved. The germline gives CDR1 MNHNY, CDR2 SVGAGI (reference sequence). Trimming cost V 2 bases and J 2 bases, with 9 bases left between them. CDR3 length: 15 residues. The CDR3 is CASSYLWETNEKLFF. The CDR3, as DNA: TGTGCCAGCAGTTACCTCTGGGAGACTAATGAAAAACTGTTTTTT.

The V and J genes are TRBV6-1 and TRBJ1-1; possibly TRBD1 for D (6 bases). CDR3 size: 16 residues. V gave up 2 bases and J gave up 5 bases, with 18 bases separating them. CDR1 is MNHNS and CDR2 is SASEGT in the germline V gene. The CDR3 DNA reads TGTGCCAGCAGTGAATGGCGGCAGGGGCTGGGAACTGAAGCTTTCTTT. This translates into CASSEWRQGLGTEAFF.

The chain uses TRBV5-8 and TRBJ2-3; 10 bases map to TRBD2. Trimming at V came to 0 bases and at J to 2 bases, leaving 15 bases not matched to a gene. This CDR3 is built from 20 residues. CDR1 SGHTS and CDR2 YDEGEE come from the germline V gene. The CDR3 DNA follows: TGTGCCAGCAGCTTGGCCGGTTTACGTCTAGCGGGAGAGAACACAGATACGCAGTATTTT. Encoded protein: CASSLAGLRLAGENTDTQYF.

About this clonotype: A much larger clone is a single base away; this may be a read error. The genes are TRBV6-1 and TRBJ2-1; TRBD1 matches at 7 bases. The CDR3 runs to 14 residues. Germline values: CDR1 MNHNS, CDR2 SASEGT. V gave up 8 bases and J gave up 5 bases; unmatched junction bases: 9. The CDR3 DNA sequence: TGTGCCAGCTCGATAGGGGGCCACGACAATGAGCAGTTCTTC. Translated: CASSIGGHDNEQFF.

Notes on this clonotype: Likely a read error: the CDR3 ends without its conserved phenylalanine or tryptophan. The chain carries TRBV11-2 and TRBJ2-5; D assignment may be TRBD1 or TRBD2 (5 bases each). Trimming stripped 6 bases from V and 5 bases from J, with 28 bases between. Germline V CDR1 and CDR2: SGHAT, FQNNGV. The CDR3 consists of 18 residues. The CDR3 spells CASSPSSIQGTGRETQYS. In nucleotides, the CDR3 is TGTGCCAGCAGTCCTAGCTCAATCCAGGGTACTGGGCGGGAGACCCAGTACTCC.

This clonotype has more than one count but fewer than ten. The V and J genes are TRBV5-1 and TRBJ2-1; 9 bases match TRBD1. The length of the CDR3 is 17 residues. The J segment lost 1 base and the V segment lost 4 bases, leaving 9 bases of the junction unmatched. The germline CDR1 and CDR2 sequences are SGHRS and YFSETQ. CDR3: CASSLRQGGRSYNEQFF. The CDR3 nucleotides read TGCGCCAGCAGCCTACGACAGGGGGGGAGGTCCTACAATGAGCAGTTCTTC.

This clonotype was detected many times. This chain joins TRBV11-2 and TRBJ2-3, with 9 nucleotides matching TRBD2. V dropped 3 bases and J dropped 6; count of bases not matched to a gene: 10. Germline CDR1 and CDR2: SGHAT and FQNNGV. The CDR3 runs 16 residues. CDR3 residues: CASSFSSGRPYDTQYF. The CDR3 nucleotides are TGTGCCAGCAGCTTCAGCAGCGGGAGGCCTTATGATACGCAGTATTTT.

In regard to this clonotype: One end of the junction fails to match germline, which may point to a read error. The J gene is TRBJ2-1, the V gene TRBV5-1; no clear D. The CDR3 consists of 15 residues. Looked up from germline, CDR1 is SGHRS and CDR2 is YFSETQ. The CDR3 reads CANSYRLTVANEQFF. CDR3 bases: TGCGCCAACAGCTACCGCCTGACTGTCGCCAATGAGCAGTTCTTC.